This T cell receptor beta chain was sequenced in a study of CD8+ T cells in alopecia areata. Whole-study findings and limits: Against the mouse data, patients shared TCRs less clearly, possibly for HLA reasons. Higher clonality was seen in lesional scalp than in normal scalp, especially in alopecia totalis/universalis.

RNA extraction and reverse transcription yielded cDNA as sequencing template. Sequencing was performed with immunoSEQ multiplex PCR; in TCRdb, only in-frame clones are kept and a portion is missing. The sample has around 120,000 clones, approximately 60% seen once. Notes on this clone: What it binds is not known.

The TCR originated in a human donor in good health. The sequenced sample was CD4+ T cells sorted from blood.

The CDR3 protein is CATSYWDSWADNSPLHF. The CDR3 region has the DNA TGTGCCACCAGCTATTGGGACTCATGGGCCGATAATTCACCCCTCCACTTT. The chain is built from TRBV15 and TRBJ1-6, with D perhaps TRBD1 (5 bases). The ends were cut back, 5 bases at V and 5 bases at J, with 19 bases in the middle. Per germline, CDR1 LNHNV and CDR2 YYDKDF (reference sequence). The CDR3 is 17 amino acids.